The entry that follows covers one T cell receptor (beta chain) sequence. Its specificity is unknown. The sample originates from a study of T cell repertoires in cytomegalovirus infection. Study as a whole: Based on public TCR beta signatures, there were indications of CMV infection and of a matching HLA type. Study outcomes and limitations: The cumulative frequency of public TCR beta families identified carriers of CMV plus the relevant HLA. Dominating the ex vivo response were HLA-C-restricted CMV-specific TCR beta clonotypes.

TCRdb recomputed calls from the reads with MiXCR, one row per CDR3 protein. The sample comprises 140,000 to 150,000 distinct CDR3 sequences, roughly a third of which are singletons, and about 56% rests with the top ten. This sample comprised CD8+ T cells from cultured PBMCs, obtained from culture after CMV antigen stimulation. The receptor comes from a human donor in good health (CMV status not recorded). Some clones in this sample may be carry-over from other donors' samples.

As DNA, the CDR3 is TGCGCCAGCAGCCAAGAAGAGGCTAATGAAAAACTGTTTTTT. Its translation is CASSQEEANEKLFF. This chain links TRBV4-1 with TRBJ1-4; no clear D gene. V was shortened by 0 bases and J by 3 bases, with 5 bases between the two germline ends. The CDR3 totals 14 residues. The germline V gene has CDR1 MGHRA and CDR2 YSYEKL.